What follows are 3 T cell receptor beta chains derived from one specimen sequenced in a study of T cell repertoires in cytomegalovirus infection. TCRdb reprocessed the reads with MiXCR, giving one entry per CDR3 protein. This sample has about 360,000 distinct CDR3 sequences, with 15% to 20% found just once. Sample: PBMCs. Receptors originate from a human donor in good health (CMV status not recorded). Some clones in this sample may be carry-over from other donors' samples.

This clonotype was seen many times. V and J are TRBV12-3 or TRBV12-4 and TRBJ1-2, with 8 positions matching TRBD1. This CDR3 contains 12 residues. V was pared by 4 bases and J by 8 bases, with 3 bases of the junction left unmatched. The CDR3 is CASSSGGRGYTF. CDR3 sequence (DNA): TGTGCCAGCAGTTCAGGGGGCAGAGGCTACACCTTC.

V and J are TRBV11-1 and TRBJ2-5, with 8 positions matching TRBD1. Germline-derived CDR1 and CDR2 are SGHAT and FQDESV (reference sequence). This CDR3 comprises 13 residues. V lost 5 bases to trimming and J lost 5 bases; unmatched junction nucleotides: 4. The CDR3 bases are TGTGCCAGCAGCACGGACAGGGTGGAGACCCAGTACTTC. Translation: CASSTDRVETQYF.

This clonotype has just a few counts. The rearrangement joins TRBV7-8 to TRBJ2-2; D is undetermined. V was trimmed by 2 bases and J by 1 base, leaving 5 bases between them. CDR1 is SGHVS, CDR2 FQNEAQ, per germline. This CDR3 is 14 amino acids long. CDR3: CASSLYWNTGELFF. In DNA, the CDR3 is TGTGCCAGCAGCTTATATTGGAACACCGGGGAGCTGTTTTTT.